The table lists the clone carrying this T cell receptor beta chain with many counts. Antigen specificity is unknown. This entry comes from a study of T cell repertoires in cytomegalovirus infection. About the research overall: CMV infection together with matching HLA type was indicated by public TCR beta signatures.

TCRdb reanalysed the reads using MiXCR and keeps one entry per CDR3 protein. The sample contains hundreds of thousands of distinct CDR3 sequences, roughly a third of which appear only once. Study conclusions and caveats: Carriers of CMV and the relevant HLA type were discriminated by public TCR beta frequency.

This receptor was identified in a human donor in good health (CMV status not recorded). Some clones in this sample may be carry-over from other donors' samples. Material: PBMCs.

The CDR3 sequence is CASSPEGQGALHF. The CDR3 DNA follows: TGTGCCAGCAGCCCCGAGGGACAAGGGGCCCTCCACTTT. The rearrangement links TRBV7-2 to TRBJ1-6, with D possibly TRBD1 on 6 matching bases. Germline V gives CDR1 SGHTA, CDR2 FQGNSA. The CDR3 length is 13 residues. V was trimmed by 5 bases and J by 14 bases, leaving 16 bases between them.